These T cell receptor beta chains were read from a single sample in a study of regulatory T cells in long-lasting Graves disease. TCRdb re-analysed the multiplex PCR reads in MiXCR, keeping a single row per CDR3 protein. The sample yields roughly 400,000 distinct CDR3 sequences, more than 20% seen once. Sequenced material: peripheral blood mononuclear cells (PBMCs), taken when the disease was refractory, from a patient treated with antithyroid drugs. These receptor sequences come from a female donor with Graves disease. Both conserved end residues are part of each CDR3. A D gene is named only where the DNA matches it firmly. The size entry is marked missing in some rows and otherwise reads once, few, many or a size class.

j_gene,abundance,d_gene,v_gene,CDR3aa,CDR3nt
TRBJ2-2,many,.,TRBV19,CASNAAVRSGELFF,TGTGCCAGTAACGCTGCGGTTAGGTCCGGGGAGCTGTTTTTT
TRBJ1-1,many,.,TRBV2,CASQRSLMNTEAFF,TGTGCCAGCCAAAGATCGCTCATGAACACTGAAGCTTTCTTT
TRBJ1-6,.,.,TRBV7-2,CASCQRDSSSPLHF,TGTGCCAGCTGCCAGCGGGATTCTTCGTCACCCCTCCACTTT
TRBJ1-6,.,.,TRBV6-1,CASSQKLGQSPLHF,TGTGCCAGCAGCCAAAAACTAGGGCAATCACCCCTCCACTTT
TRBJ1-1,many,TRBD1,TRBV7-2,CASSSRTGMNTEAFF,TGTGCCAGCAGCTCCCGGACAGGGATGAACACTGAAGCTTTCTTT
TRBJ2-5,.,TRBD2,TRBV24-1,CATSDVGGAVQETQYF,TGTGCCACCAGTGATGTCGGGGGGGCAGTACAAGAGACCCAGTACTTC
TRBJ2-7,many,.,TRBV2,CASSDWPAAAPRF,TGTGCCAGCAGTGATTGGCCGGCAGCCGCCCCCAGGTTC
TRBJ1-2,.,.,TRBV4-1,CASSQDREYGYTF,TGCGCCAGCAGCCAAGACAGGGAATATGGCTACACCTTC
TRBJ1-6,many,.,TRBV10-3,CAISVLGTDDSPLHF,TGTGCCATCAGTGTCCTCGGGACGGACGATTCACCCCTCCACTTT
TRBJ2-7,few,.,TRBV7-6,CASSLEGSSAAQDYEQYF,TGTGCCAGCAGCTTAGAGGGTTCTTCCGCGGCCCAGGACTACGAGCAGTACTTC
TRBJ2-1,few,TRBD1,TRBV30,CAWSDGQGTYNEQFF,TGTGCCTGGAGTGATGGACAGGGCACCTACAATGAGCAGTTCTTC
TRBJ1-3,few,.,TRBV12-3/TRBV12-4,CASSSGSSGNTIYF,TGTGCCAGTTCATCGGGCTCCTCTGGAAACACCATATATTTT
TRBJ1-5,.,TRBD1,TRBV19,CASSQGQPVKPQHF,TGTGCCAGTAGTCAGGGACAGCCCGTCAAACCCCAGCATTTT
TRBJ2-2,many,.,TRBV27,CASSPSRTVNTGELFF,TGTGCCAGCAGCCCGTCAAGGACCGTGAACACCGGGGAGCTGTTTTTT
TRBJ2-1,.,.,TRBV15,CATSREARRARNEQFF,TGTGCCACCAGCAGAGAAGCACGGAGGGCCAGGAATGAGCAGTTCTTC
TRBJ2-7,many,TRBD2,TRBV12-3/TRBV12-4,CASSPRTSGRGYEQYF,TGTGCCAGCAGTCCGCGGACTAGCGGGAGAGGGTACGAGCAGTACTTC
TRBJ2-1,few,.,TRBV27,CASSSSPFEGPDEQFF,TGTGCCAGCAGTTCCTCCCCATTCGAGGGGCCGGATGAGCAGTTCTTC
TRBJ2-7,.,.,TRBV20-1,CSARVDGLTYEQYF,TGCAGTGCTAGAGTCGATGGTCTTACCTACGAGCAGTACTTC
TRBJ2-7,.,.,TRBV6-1,CASSEAIGRTYEQYF,TGTGCCAGCAGTGAAGCGATCGGACGTACCTACGAGCAGTACTTC
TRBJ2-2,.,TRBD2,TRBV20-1,CSARERTSGRTGELFF,TGCAGTGCTAGAGAGAGGACTAGCGGGAGAACCGGGGAGCTGTTTTTT
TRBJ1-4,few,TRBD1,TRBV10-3,CAISESGQGGEKLFF,TGTGCCATCAGTGAGTCGGGACAGGGAGGAGAAAAACTGTTTTTT
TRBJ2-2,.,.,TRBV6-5,CASSYTPGVSGELFF,TGTGCCAGCAGTTACACGCCCGGGGTATCCGGGGAGCTGTTTTTT
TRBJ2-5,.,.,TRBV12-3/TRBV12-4,CASSPRPSGETQYF,TGTGCCAGCAGTCCCCGACCCAGTGGGGAGACCCAGTACTTC
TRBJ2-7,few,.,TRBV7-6,CASSLEGGRGEQYF,TGTGCCAGCAGCCTAGAGGGGGGGCGCGGCGAGCAGTACTTC
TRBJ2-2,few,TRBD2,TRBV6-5,CASSYVATGGSGTGELFF,TGTGCCAGCAGTTACGTGGCCACGGGAGGGTCGGGCACCGGGGAGCTGTTTTTT
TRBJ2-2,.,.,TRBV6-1,CATTHRATGELFF,TGTGCCACCACACACCGAGCCACCGGGGAGCTGTTTTTT
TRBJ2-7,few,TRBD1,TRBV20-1,CSARETGVEQYF,TGCAGTGCTAGAGAAACAGGGGTCGAGCAGTACTTC
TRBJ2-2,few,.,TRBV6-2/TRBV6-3,CASSYVRSGELFF,TGTGCCAGCAGTTACGTGCGTTCCGGGGAGCTGTTTTTT
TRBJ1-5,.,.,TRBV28,CASSFEWNQPQHF,TGTGCCAGCAGTTTTGAGTGGAATCAGCCCCAGCATTTT
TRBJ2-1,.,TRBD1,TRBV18,CASSPNPRDSRQFF,TGTGCCAGCTCACCCAACCCAAGGGACAGTAGGCAGTTCTTC
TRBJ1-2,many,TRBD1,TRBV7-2,CASSPQGADGYTF,TGTGCCAGCAGCCCCCAGGGGGCTGATGGCTACACCTTC
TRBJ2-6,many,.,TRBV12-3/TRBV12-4,CASSFQMQEFESSGANVLTF,TGTGCCAGCAGTTTCCAGATGCAGGAATTCGAAAGCTCTGGGGCCAACGTCCTGACTTTC
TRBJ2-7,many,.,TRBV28,CASSLRAVGSYEQYF,TGTGCCAGCAGTTTAAGGGCGGTAGGCTCCTACGAGCAGTACTTC
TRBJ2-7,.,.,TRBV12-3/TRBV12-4,CASSFLYQGEQYF,TGTGCCAGCAGTTTTTTATATCAAGGGGAGCAGTACTTC
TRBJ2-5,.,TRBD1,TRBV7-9,CASSSATGLETQYF,TGTGCCAGCAGCTCGGCGACAGGGCTGGAGACCCAGTACTTC
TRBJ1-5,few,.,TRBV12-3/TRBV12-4,CASSSDLVGPQHF,TGTGCCAGCAGTTCCGACCTGGTAGGACCCCAGCATTTT
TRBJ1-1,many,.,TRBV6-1,CASSDPRDFATEAFF,TGTGCCAGCAGTGACCCTAGGGACTTCGCCACTGAAGCTTTCTTT
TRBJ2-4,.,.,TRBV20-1,CSARQEWAKNIQYF,TGCAGTGCTAGACAAGAGTGGGCCAAAAACATTCAGTACTTC
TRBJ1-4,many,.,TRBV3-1,CASSPITGSEKLFF,TGTGCCAGCAGCCCCATTACCGGGAGTGAAAAACTGTTTTTT
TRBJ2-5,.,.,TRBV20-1,CSARDWRETQYF,TGCAGTGCTAGAGATTGGCGAGAGACCCAGTACTTC
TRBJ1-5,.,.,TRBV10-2,CASSERGKGNRPQHF,TGCGCCAGCAGTGAAAGGGGGAAGGGCAATCGGCCCCAGCATTTT
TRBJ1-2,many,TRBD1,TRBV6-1,CATVGQGGTLSGYTF,TGTGCCACCGTTGGACAGGGGGGAACCCTAAGCGGCTACACCTTC
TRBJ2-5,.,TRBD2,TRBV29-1,CSVEGPLAGGETQYF,TGCAGCGTTGAAGGCCCCCTAGCGGGAGGTGAGACCCAGTACTTC
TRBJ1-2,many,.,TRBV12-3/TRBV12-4,CASSFSTSYGYTF,TGTGCCAGCAGTTTCTCCACGAGCTATGGCTACACCTTC
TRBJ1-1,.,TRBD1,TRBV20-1,CSAGRTGGLNTEAFF,TGCAGTGCTGGGCGGACAGGGGGTTTGAACACTGAAGCTTTCTTT
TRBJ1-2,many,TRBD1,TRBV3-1,CASSQPDRGPGYTF,TGTGCCAGCAGCCAACCAGACAGGGGGCCTGGCTACACCTTC
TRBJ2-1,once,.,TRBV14,CATSTNVYEQFF,TGTGCCACCTCGACGAATGTCTATGAGCAGTTCTTC